The rows below give T cell receptor beta chains drawn from one sample of a study of graft-versus-host responses after intestinal transplantation. Sequencing used immunoSEQ multiplex PCR; TCRdb keeps in-frame clones, though not all of them. Of more than 100,000 clones in the sample, more than 85% were seen once. These receptors lack a known antigen. The specimen was unstimulated CD8+ T cells sorted from spleen or lymph node cells, collected before intestinal transplant. These TCRs come from a human donor who received an intestinal transplant. CDR3s include the opening cysteine and the closing phenylalanine or tryptophan. The D gene is left open where the match is weak. Some rows mark clone size as missing; the rest say once, few, many or name a class of expanded clone.

>TRBJ2-1|NA|TRBV6-1|10|NA
CASSTVEQFF
TGTGCCAGCAGCACGGTTGAGCAGTTCTTC
>TRBJ2-1|NA|TRBV2|15|NA
CASSGDSSSYNEQFF
TGTGCCAGCAGTGGGGACTCAAGCTCCTACAATGAGCAGTTCTTC
>TRBJ2-7|NA|TRBV6-1|11|NA
CASLQTYEQYF
TGTGCCAGCTTACAGACCTACGAGCAGTACTTC
>TRBJ2-2|NA|TRBV4-1|14|NA
CASSTLLNTGELFF
TGCGCCAGCAGTACGCTACTGAACACCGGGGAGCTGTTTTTT
>TRBJ2-3|once|TRBV27|16|TRBD2
CASSLSTSTSTDTQYF
TGTGCCAGCAGTTTATCGACTAGCACGAGCACAGATACGCAGTATTTT
>TRBJ2-7|NA|TRBV27|11|NA
CASGVSYEQYF
TGTGCCAGCGGGGTCTCCTACGAGCAGTACTTC
>TRBJ1-2|NA|TRBV27|15|TRBD1
CASSLDRGHVYGYTF
TGTGCCAGCAGTCTAGACAGGGGGCATGTCTATGGCTACACCTTC
>TRBJ2-5|NA|TRBV5-1|15|NA
CASSPWGAYQETQYF
TGCGCCAGCAGCCCCTGGGGAGCGTACCAAGAGACCCAGTACTTC
>TRBJ2-3|NA|TRBV10-3|13|TRBD2
CAISISGGDTQYF
TGTGCCATCAGTATTAGCGGGGGAGATACGCAGTATTTT
>TRBJ2-1|once|TRBV27|13|NA
CASSYSTLNEQFF
TGTGCCAGCAGTTATTCGACGCTCAATGAGCAGTTCTTC
>TRBJ2-3|NA|TRBV13|17|NA
CASSLGRSGATTDTQYF
TGTGCCAGCAGCTTAGGTCGGTCAGGGGCCACCACAGATACGCAGTATTTT
>TRBJ2-6|NA|TRBV2|14|NA
CASKVGAGPNVLTF
TGTGCCAGCAAGGTCGGGGCGGGACCCAACGTCCTGACTTTC
>TRBJ2-3|NA|TRBV5-4|15|NA
CASSERGSNTDTQYF
TGTGCCAGCAGCGAACGGGGATCAAACACAGATACGCAGTATTTT
>TRBJ2-1|NA|TRBV9|13|NA
CASSVGGSAEQFF
TGTGCCAGCAGCGTAGGAGGTTCGGCCGAGCAGTTCTTC
>TRBJ1-6|NA|TRBV19|18|TRBD1
CASSIIRPTGGLNSPLHF
TGTGCCAGTAGTATTATTCGGCCGACAGGGGGCCTGAATTCACCCCTCCACTTT
>TRBJ2-5|NA|TRBV6-5|13|TRBD2
CASTRGGLKTQYF
TGTGCCAGCACGCGGGGGGGCCTTAAGACCCAGTACTTC
>TRBJ2-1|NA|TRBV5-1|15|NA
CASSPKKPGLHEQFF
TGCGCCAGCAGCCCGAAAAAGCCGGGACTCCACGAGCAGTTCTTC